Sequencing of this T cell receptor (beta chain) was carried out in a study of graft-versus-host responses after intestinal transplantation. Looking at the study overall: All of the recipients had induction that used anti-thymocyte globulin, then tacrolimus and steroids for about 3 years.

Using immunoSEQ multiplex PCR, the repertoire was profiled, and TCRdb retains in-frame clones only, with some absent. Counted here are tens of thousands of clones, over 80% occurring once; the ten biggest clones make up 0.4% to 0.6%. Study conclusions and caveats: Circulating GvH clones peaking coincided with falling HvG clones soon after transplant.

In regard to this clone: The target antigen is unknown.

This receptor was identified in a human donor who received an intestinal transplant. This sample comprised unstimulated CD8+ T cells sorted from spleen or lymph node cells, obtained before intestinal transplant.

This CDR3 reads CASSQGTASYEQYF. The CDR3 DNA reads as TGCGCCAGCAGCCAAGGGACAGCTTCCTACGAGCAGTACTTC. The J gene is TRBJ2-7, the V gene TRBV4-3; D possibly corresponds to TRBD1 (6 bases). CDR1 and CDR2 (germline): LGHNA, YSLEER. Trimming shortened V by 1 base and J by 1 base, and 8 bases separated the two germline ends. CDR3 length: 14 amino acids.